Below, 20 T cell receptor beta chains from the same sample are listed, as sequenced in a study of cytomegalovirus exposure and HLA in healthy donors. With 60 Vbeta and 13 Jbeta primers, the PCR was carried out. The method was immunoSEQ multiplex PCR; TCRdb's version includes in-frame clones alone and lacks a portion of them. The table records 210,000 or so clones, less than 80% of them present only once. Material for sequencing was PBMCs. The receptors originated from a girl aged 2-10 years in good health and CMV-seronegative.

The chain couples TRBV12-5 to TRBJ2-3; 11 nucleotides line up with TRBD2. This CDR3 is 14 amino acids long. V shed 4 bases and J 5 bases; nucleotides not matched to a gene: 2. Germline CDR1 reads LGHNT; CDR2 reads FRNRAP. CDR3 residues: CASGSGLAGDTQYF. The CDR3 DNA reads as TGTGCTAGTGGTTCCGGACTAGCGGGAGATACGCAGTATTTT.

The chain is built from TRBV7-9 and TRBJ2-1; TRBD2 is a possible D gene (7 bases). This CDR3 comprises 16 residues. The germline V gene encodes CDR1 SEHNR and CDR2 FQNEAQ (reference sequence). V was trimmed by 1 base and J by 5 bases, leaving 15 bases between them. CDR3 coding DNA: TGTGCCAGCAGCTTAGGAGGGCGGGGGCAACACAATGAGCAGTTCTTC. As protein: CASSLGGRGQHNEQFF.

This chain connects TRBV7-9 to TRBJ1-4; D not resolved. The V and J ends lost 0 bases and 0 bases respectively, with 11 bases between them. The CDR3 is made up of 17 amino acids. The germline gives CDR1 SEHNR, CDR2 FQNEAQ (reference sequence). The CDR3 here is CASSLAAEGSTNEKLFF. In nucleotides, the CDR3 is TGTGCCAGCAGCTTAGCAGCGGAGGGCTCAACTAATGAAAAACTGTTTTTT.

This clone has just a few counts. The chain employs TRBV19 and TRBJ2-5; tentatively, D is TRBD2 (5 bases). The CDR3 is 12 residues long. Germline values: CDR1 LNHDA, CDR2 SQIVND (reference sequence). Between the trimmed V and J ends, which lost 5 bases and 1 base, there was a span of 5 bases. This CDR3 is CASSRGQETQYF. The CDR3 DNA sequence: TGTGCCAGTAGTCGGGGCCAAGAGACCCAGTACTTC.

The chain has TRBV5-1 and TRBJ1-2; TRBD1 is a possible D gene (6 bases). From germline, CDR1 is SGHRS and CDR2 YFSETQ. Trimming took off 1 base at V and 12 bases at J, with 19 bases between the two ends. The length of the CDR3 is 14 residues. The chain's CDR3 is CASSLSQGRAGDTF. In nucleotides, the CDR3 is TGCGCCAGCAGCTTGTCCCAAGGCCGGGCAGGGGACACCTTC.

CDR3 nucleotide sequence: TGTGCCTGGAGTCCCCCGTCCCGCGAGCAGTACTTC. It codes for CAWSPPSREQYF. The chain joins TRBV30 to TRBJ2-7; D remains unclear. Looked up from germline, CDR1 is GTSNPN and CDR2 is SVGIG (reference sequence). V was pared by 2 bases and J by 6 bases, with 11 bases between. This CDR3 is 12 amino acids long.

The J gene is TRBJ2-2, the V gene TRBV19; TRBD2 aligns across 7 bases. In germline, CDR1 is LNHDA, CDR2 SQIVND (reference sequence). The V segment lost 8 bases and the J segment 7 bases; nucleotides outside the gene matches: 7. This CDR3 spans 13 amino acids. The CDR3 DNA reads TGTGCCAGTGTGGCGGGAGCGATCGGGGAGCTGTTTTTT. Encoded protein: CASVAGAIGELFF.

The chain has TRBV25-1 and TRBJ1-3; the D is unclear. The CDR3 covers 13 residues. Germline loops: CDR1 MGHDK, CDR2 SYGVNS. V was clipped by 8 bases and J by 15 bases, with 23 bases between them. This CDR3 is CASRTERAAPQYF. The DNA for the CDR3 is TGTGCCAGCCGAACTGAGAGGGCAGCCCCCCAATATTTT.

This sequence joins TRBV29-1 and TRBJ2-3, with 9 bases matching TRBD1. CDR1 is SQVTM, CDR2 ANQGSEA, per germline. V shed 7 bases and J 5 bases; nucleotides not matched to a gene: 10. This CDR3 region has 14 residues. The CDR3 DNA follows: TGCAGCGGGCGAGGGGACAGGGTGAAAGATACGCAGTATTTT. Amino acids: CSGRGDRVKDTQYF.

This rearrangement joins TRBV5-1 to TRBJ2-5, with 11 positions matching TRBD1. V lost 0 bases, J lost 5 bases, and 9 bases stayed unmatched. CDR1 and CDR2 from the germline V gene are SGHRS and YFSETQ. This CDR3 has 17 amino acids. CDR3 in amino acids: CASSLGVGQGALETQYF. In DNA form, the CDR3 reads TGCGCCAGCAGCTTGGGGGTTGGACAGGGGGCTCTGGAGACCCAGTACTTC.

Remarks on this clone: This specimen includes other DNA sequences encoding the same CDR3. V is TRBV6-9 and J is TRBJ2-7; D is unclear. V was shortened by 9 bases and J by 5 bases, with 11 bases between the two germline ends. Germline V gene sequence: CDR1 MNHGY, CDR2 SVAAGI. There are 11 residues in the CDR3. The CDR3 is CASRNSDEQYF. CDR3 nucleotides: TGTGCCAGTAGAAACTCTGACGAGCAGTACTTC.

The chain combines TRBV7-9 with TRBJ2-5; TRBD1 matches at 12 bases. Trimming cost V 4 bases and J 4 bases; bases outside gene matches: 13. Germline V CDR1 and CDR2: SEHNR, FQNEAQ (reference sequence). The CDR3 is 18 residues long. CDR3 nucleotide sequence: TGTGCCAGCAGCTCAATTAAAACCGGGACAGGGGGCCGAGAGACCCAGTACTTC. Translating gives CASSSIKTGTGGRETQYF.

The J gene is TRBJ1-1, the V gene TRBV5-1; tentatively, D is TRBD1 (5 bases). Trimming took 2 bases from V and 3 from J, leaving 8 bases between them. The CDR3 is 13 residues long. Germline V gene sequence: CDR1 SGHRS, CDR2 YFSETQ. CDR3 in amino acids: CASSFAGDTEAFF. CDR3 coding DNA: TGCGCCAGCAGCTTCGCGGGGGACACTGAAGCTTTCTTT.

J is TRBJ1-1 and V is TRBV6-1; weak D call: TRBD1 (6 bases). The germline gives CDR1 MNHNS, CDR2 SASEGT. The V gene lost 8 bases and the J gene lost 5 bases, with 15 bases spanning the gap. There are 13 residues in the CDR3. The DNA for the CDR3 is TGTGCCAGCGGGGCAGGGGCCGGAACTGAAGCTTTCTTT. Protein: CASGAGAGTEAFF.

This clone occurred once. The chain carries TRBV7-9 and TRBJ2-5; tentatively, D is TRBD1 (5 bases). With the DNA end fitting TRBJ2-7 better, the J assignment may be wrong. The length of the CDR3 is 13 residues. Per germline, CDR1 SEHNR and CDR2 FQNEAQ (reference sequence). CDR3 sequence: CASSSQGDYEQYF. The CDR3 DNA reads TGTGCCAGCAGCTCGCAAGGGGATTACGAGCAGTACTTC.

The chain is built from TRBV18 and TRBJ1-3; possible D gene TRBD1, 5 bases. This CDR3 is 16 amino acids long. The V gene's germline CDR1 is KGHSH and CDR2 LQKENI. The V end lost 2 bases, the J end lost 0 bases, and 11 bases lay between the germline ends. The CDR3 coding sequence is TGTGCCAGCTCACCATCACAGGCCCACTCTGGAAACACCATATATTTT. Protein product: CASSPSQAHSGNTIYF.

This sequence joins TRBV29-1 and TRBJ2-7, with TRBD2 matching over 13 bases. Germline V gene lookup returns CDR1 SQVTM and CDR2 ANQGSEA. The ends lost 7 bases at V and 2 bases at J; junction bases unmatched: 5. There are 14 residues in the CDR3. The DNA of the CDR3 is TGCAGCGCCCGACTAGCGGGAGGAACCTACGAGCAGTACTTC. The encoded protein is CSARLAGGTYEQYF.

The CDR3 sequence: CSATRNTEAFF. As DNA, the CDR3 is TGCAGTGCTACCCGTAACACTGAAGCTTTCTTT. The J gene is TRBJ1-1, the V gene TRBV20-1; D is undetermined. The CDR3 length is 11 residues. Germline-derived CDR1 and CDR2 are DFQATT and SNEGSKA (reference sequence). Between the trimmed V and J ends, which lost 4 bases and 2 bases, there was a span of 5 bases.

The V call is TRBV30, the J call TRBJ1-5, with a weak D call TRBD1 (5 bases). V was cut by 1 base and J by 1 base, with 14 bases left in between. Germline V gene data show CDR1 as GTSNPN and CDR2 as SVGIG (reference sequence). The CDR3 runs 16 residues. CDR3 protein: CAWSAQGIWSNQPQHF. The DNA of the CDR3 is TGTGCCTGGAGTGCCCAGGGAATATGGAGCAATCAGCCCCAGCATTTT.

CDR3 in DNA: TGTGCCAGCAACAGGTACAATGAGCAGTTCTTC. It yields the protein CASNRYNEQFF. The chain combines TRBV2 with TRBJ2-1; possible D gene TRBD1, 5 bases. The V end was cut by 7 bases, the J end by 4 bases, with 5 bases between. The CDR3 is made up of 11 amino acids. CDR1 is SNHLY, CDR2 FYNNEI, per germline.